The source of this T cell receptor beta chain is a study of T cell clusters in autoimmune cytopenias. TRB amplification used roughly 250 ng of peripheral blood genomic DNA. The length of the CDR3 is 14 residues. Germline V gives CDR1 MNHEY, CDR2 SMNVEV (reference sequence). TRB rearrangements were amplified by touch-down multiplex PCR with mixed TRB-A/B primers. TCRdb processed the multiplex PCR reads again and assigns one entry to each CDR3 protein, with no DNA. The repertoire shows about 4,000 distinct CDR3 sequences; the top ten hold 16%. The chain links TRBV27 to TRBJ2-2. This sequence was found in a human donor with an autoimmune cytopenia or autoimmune hepatitis (not recorded which). The sequenced sample was peripheral blood. The CDR3 loop is CASSHLGDTGELFF.